The 23 T cell receptor beta chains reported below all come from one sample, sequenced in a study of blood T cell repertoires in COVID-19. Using immunoSEQ multiplex PCR, the repertoire was profiled, and TCRdb retains in-frame clones only, with some absent. The table records about 200,000 clones, about 93% of them present only once. Sequenced input: peripheral blood. All receptors come from a man aged 30-40 years with COVID-19, enrolled during active disease.

This chain uses TRBV9 with TRBJ1-2; D remains ambiguous. Trimming shortened V by 0 bases and J by 0 bases, and 15 bases separated the two germline ends. The CDR3 spans 17 residues. Germline V CDR1 and CDR2: SGDLS, YYNGEE. The CDR3 DNA reads TGTGCCAGCAGCGTAGAAGGTAGCGGCGGCGCTAACTATGGCTACACCTTC. It is translated as CASSVEGSGGANYGYTF.

This chain joins TRBV19 and TRBJ1-1; D is possibly TRBD1 (6 bases). The ends were cut back, 6 bases at V and 1 base at J, with 9 bases in the middle. Germline CDR1 is LNHDA and CDR2 is SQIVND (reference sequence). This CDR3 is 13 amino acids long. The CDR3 reads CASRDRSNTEAFF. In DNA form, the CDR3 reads TGTGCCAGTAGGGACAGATCGAACACTGAAGCTTTCTTT.

This clone is a singleton in its sample. The rearrangement links TRBV10-1 to TRBJ1-1; unclear D gene. V was clipped by 2 bases and J by 1 base, with 5 bases between them. CDR1 WNHNN and CDR2 SYGVQD come from the germline V gene (reference sequence). This CDR3 is built from 13 residues. CDR3 nucleotide sequence: TGCGCCAGCAGTGAGGGGAGGAACACTGAAGCTTTCTTT. Protein sequence: CASSEGRNTEAFF.

This chain links TRBV6-5 with TRBJ1-6; the D is unclear. The CDR3 totals 16 residues. The germline V gene has CDR1 MNHEY and CDR2 SVGAGI. The V end lost 2 bases, the J end lost 2 bases, and 10 bases lay between the germline ends. Written as DNA, the CDR3 is TGTGCCAGCAGTTACAACAGCCAGGCCTATAATTCACCCCTCCACTTT. This encodes CASSYNSQAYNSPLHF.

The DNA for the CDR3 is TGTGCCAGCAGCCCATACAGGGGCGGCTACAATGAGCAGTTCTTC. Translation gives CASSPYRGGYNEQFF. V is TRBV7-9 and J is TRBJ2-1; 7 bases line up with TRBD1. Trimming cost V 5 bases and J 3 bases; bases outside gene matches: 7. Germline V gives CDR1 SEHNR, CDR2 FQNEAQ (reference sequence). There are 15 residues in the CDR3.

The chain uses TRBV27 and TRBJ1-1; TRBD1 matches at 7 bases. The germline CDR1 and CDR2 sequences are MNHEY and SMNVEV (reference sequence). Trimming cost V 5 bases and J 1 base; bases outside gene matches: 7. This CDR3 is built from 15 residues. The CDR3 spells CASSTRQGANTEAFF. Here the CDR3 DNA reads TGTGCCAGCAGTACTCGACAGGGTGCGAACACTGAAGCTTTCTTT.

The chain is built from TRBV5-4 and TRBJ2-1, with D possibly matching TRBD2 (6 bases). The CDR3 extends over 13 amino acids. Between the trimmed V and J ends, which lost 4 bases and 7 bases, there was a span of 12 bases. Per germline, CDR1 SGHNT and CDR2 YYREEE (reference sequence). For the CDR3, the DNA is TGTGCCAGCAGCCCAGGTGGGGGGAATGAGCAGTTCTTC. Its translation is CASSPGGGNEQFF.

The chain couples TRBV6-5 to TRBJ2-5; D not certain. Per germline, CDR1 MNHEY and CDR2 SVGAGI. This CDR3 has 11 amino acids. The V and J ends lost 7 bases and 7 bases respectively, with 10 bases between them. CDR3 nucleotides: TGTGCCAGCAACTATAGGCGGACCCAGTACTTC. Translated: CASNYRRTQYF.

Turning to this clone: The DNA is left out, because the CDR3 cannot be placed on it with certainty; the CDR3 is given as TCRdb lists it. The rearrangement links TRBV6-5 to TRBJ2-5; TRBD1 is the table's D call and was not checked against the DNA. The CDR3 is 15 amino acids long, termini counted. CDR1 and CDR2 (germline): MNHEY, SVGAGI. Here the CDR3 reads CASSSSGQSQETQYF.

V gene TRBV19 combines with J gene TRBJ2-2; D remains ambiguous. Trimming shortened V by 5 bases and J by 1 base, and 8 bases separated the two germline ends. The CDR3 consists of 14 residues. Germline V lookup: CDR1 LNHDA, CDR2 SQIVND (reference sequence). CDR3 coding DNA: TGTGCCAGTAGTCCCCGTGTGAACACCGGGGAGCTGTTTTTT. It specifies CASSPRVNTGELFF. Drawing the rest from reference TRBV19 and TRBJ2-2, the complete variable domain is DGGITQSPKYLFRKEGQNVTLSCEQNLNHDAMYWYRQDPGQGLRLIYYSQIVNDFQKGDIAEGYSVSREKKESFPLTVTSAQKNPTAFYLCASSPRVNTGELFFGEGSRLTVL.

The chain couples TRBV27 to TRBJ1-1, with 7 bases matching TRBD1. The CDR3 has 14 residues. V trimming: 4 bases; J trimming: 1 base; junction bases outside the gene matches: 3. Germline CDR1 and CDR2: MNHEY and SMNVEV (reference sequence). In DNA form, the CDR3 reads TGTGCCAGCAGTTGGAGGACAGGGAACACTGAAGCTTTCTTT. Protein: CASSWRTGNTEAFF.

V gene TRBV13 combines with J gene TRBJ1-1, with a weak D call TRBD1 (6 bases). This CDR3 is built from 15 residues. The germline V and J ends were trimmed by 0 bases and 6 bases, with 14 bases remaining between them. CDR1 is PRHDT and CDR2 is FYEKMQ in the germline V gene (reference sequence). The CDR3 DNA reads TGTGCCAGCAGCTTAGGCCCCCGGGACAACGCTGAAGCTTTCTTT. This gives the protein CASSLGPRDNAEAFF.

This sequence joins TRBV5-1 and TRBJ2-5; 10 bases line up with TRBD2. The CDR3 runs 15 residues. With 4 bases clipped from V and 5 bases from J, the junction kept 8 bases outside the gene matches. Germline CDR1 and CDR2: SGHRS and YFSETQ. Here the CDR3 reads CASSLTSGDGETQYF. The CDR3 nucleotides read TGCGCCAGCAGCCTAACTAGCGGGGATGGGGAGACCCAGTACTTC.

The chain links TRBV10-2 to TRBJ2-3; D might be TRBD2 (5 bases). The germline CDR1 and CDR2 sequences are WSHSY and SAAADI. This CDR3 has 15 residues. Deletions cut 2 bases from V and 6 bases from J, with 15 bases between. The CDR3 nucleotides read TGCGCCAGCAGTGAGATGGACGGGATTGGCGATACGCAGTATTTT. Encoded protein: CASSEMDGIGDTQYF.

The rearrangement joins TRBV10-3 to TRBJ2-3, with D perhaps matching TRBD2 (5 bases). The length of the CDR3 is 15 residues. Between the trimmed V and J ends, which lost 6 bases and 1 base, there was a span of 14 bases. From germline, CDR1 is ENHRY and CDR2 SYGVKD. CDR3 DNA: TGTGCCATCAGGCCGGGATTAACAGGCACAGATACGCAGTATTTT. This codes for CAIRPGLTGTDTQYF.

V is TRBV3-1 (or the pseudogene TRBV3-2) and J is TRBJ2-5, with 8 bases that match TRBD2. The CDR3 totals 19 residues. Germline CDR1 is LGHDT and CDR2 is YNNKEL (reference sequence). The J segment lost 0 bases and the V segment lost 1 base, leaving 13 bases of the junction unmatched. The CDR3 sequence is CASSQVSAGGTTYQETQYF. The DNA for the CDR3 is TGTGCCAGCAGCCAAGTCTCTGCGGGGGGAACTACGTACCAAGAGACCCAGTACTTC.

The chain links TRBV3-1 (or the pseudogene TRBV3-2) to TRBJ1-2; 9 bases map to TRBD1. Germline CDR1 reads LGHDT; CDR2 reads YNNKEL (reference sequence). The CDR3 runs 14 residues. V shed 4 bases and J 5 bases; nucleotides not matched to a gene: 5. CDR3 sequence: CASSPTGGLYGYTF. CDR3 in DNA: TGTGCCAGCAGCCCCACAGGGGGCCTTTATGGCTACACCTTC.

The chain employs TRBV9 and TRBJ1-2; D not resolved. V gave up 0 bases and J gave up 1 base, with 13 bases separating them. CDR1 and CDR2 (germline): SGDLS, YYNGEE. There are 16 residues in the CDR3. CDR3 protein: CASSVGPSNVNYGYTF. CDR3 nucleotide sequence: TGTGCCAGCAGCGTAGGGCCGTCGAACGTTAACTATGGCTACACCTTC.

V is TRBV7-9 and J is TRBJ2-5; 8 bases agree with TRBD1. The CDR3 has 15 residues. Trimming took 5 bases from V and 2 from J; bases not matched to a gene: 7. CDR1 is SEHNR and CDR2 is FQNEAQ in the germline V gene (reference sequence). CDR3 coding DNA: TGTGCCAGCAGCCCGAACAGGGGGGAGCAAGAGACCCAGTACTTC. Translated: CASSPNRGEQETQYF.

The rearrangement uses TRBV5-1 and TRBJ1-6; 9 nucleotides line up with TRBD1. V shed 2 bases and J 8 bases; nucleotides not matched to a gene: 14. Germline V gives CDR1 SGHRS, CDR2 YFSETQ. CDR3 length: 18 amino acids. The CDR3: CASSFVGTDRGDDSPLHF. The CDR3, as DNA: TGCGCCAGCAGCTTTGTGGGAACCGACAGGGGGGATGATTCACCCCTCCACTTT. Together with reference TRBV5-1 and TRBJ1-6, the CDR3 gives the full variable domain: KAGVTQTPRYLIKTRGQQVTLSCSPISGHRSVSWYQQTPGQGLQFLFEYFSETQRNKGNFPGRFSGRQFSNSRSEMNVSTLELGDSALYLCASSFVGTDRGDDSPLHFGNGTRLTVT.

CDR3 sequence reads: CASSSYGTAAQGVYSNQPQHF. CDR3 DNA: TGTGCCAGTAGTTCTTACGGGACGGCGGCGCAGGGGGTTTATAGCAATCAGCCCCAGCATTTT. V and J are TRBV19 and TRBJ1-5, with 7 bases that match TRBD1. The germline CDR1 and CDR2 sequences are LNHDA and SQIVND (reference sequence). The CDR3 length is 21 residues. With 5 bases clipped from V and 0 bases from J, the junction kept 22 bases outside the gene matches.

CDR3 sequence (DNA): TGTGCCAGCAGTGAAGACCGGGGCGGGGTGCTCCAAGAGACCCAGTACTTC. This encodes CASSEDRGGVLQETQYF. The J gene is TRBJ2-5, the V gene TRBV2; the D gene is possibly TRBD2 (6 bases). V lost 1 base to trimming and J lost 1 base, with 16 bases between them. This CDR3 is 17 amino acids long. Germline V gene sequence: CDR1 SNHLY, CDR2 FYNNEI.

The V gene is TRBV2, the J gene TRBJ1-1; 7 nucleotides align to TRBD1. This CDR3 is built from 15 residues. Per germline, CDR1 SNHLY and CDR2 FYNNEI. Trimming removed 3 bases from V and 1 base from J; junction bases left unmatched: 5. The CDR3 sequence is CASSEHGTENTEAFF. CDR3 nucleotide sequence: TGTGCCAGCAGTGAGCACGGGACAGAGAACACTGAAGCTTTCTTT. Complete variable domain (other parts from reference TRBV2 and TRBJ1-1): EPEVTQTPSHQVTQMGQEVILRCVPISNHLYFYWYRQILGQKVEFLVSFYNNEISEKSEIFDDQFSVERPDGSNFTLKIRSTKLEDSAMYFCASSEHGTENTEAFFGQGTRLTVV.